These T cell receptor beta chains were read from a single sample in a study. A single record per CDR3 protein comes from TCRdb applying MiXCR to the RT-PCR reads. The sample has more than 550,000 distinct CDR3 sequences, 14% seen once; the top ten hold just over 3.5%. The sample taken for sequencing was memory CD4+ T cells from blood. These TCRs come from a female donor in good health, serving as a healthy control. The CDR3 runs from the conserved cysteine through the conserved F or W. The D gene is left open where the match is weak. The size field is filled for only some rows; it gives once, few, many or a size class.

>TRBJ2-2|NA|NA|TRBV28
CASSDGTSANTGELFF
TGTGCCAGCAGTGACGGGACCTCCGCGAACACCGGGGAGCTGTTTTTT
>TRBJ1-5|many|NA|TRBV20-1
CSARVGGSNQPQHF
TGCAGTGCTAGAGTTGGGGGCAGCAATCAGCCCCAGCATTTT
>TRBJ1-3|many|NA|TRBV7-9
CASSVDGNSGNTIYF
TGTGCCAGCAGCGTGGACGGGAATTCTGGAAACACCATATATTTT
>TRBJ2-7|few|TRBD2|TRBV6-5
CASSYSSGGRALYEQYF
TGTGCCAGCAGTTACTCTAGTGGCGGGAGGGCCCTCTACGAGCAGTACTTC
>TRBJ1-3|many|NA|TRBV6-5
CASSPRQSGNTIYF
TGTGCCAGCAGTCCACGACAGTCTGGAAACACCATATATTTT
>TRBJ1-5|NA|NA|TRBV6-5
CASSVPYSNQPQHF
TGTGCCAGCAGTGTCCCCTATAGCAATCAGCCCCAGCATTTT
>TRBJ1-1|NA|NA|TRBV4-3
CASSPLRSNTEAFF
TGCGCCAGCAGCCCCCTCCGTTCGAACACTGAAGCTTTCTTT
>TRBJ1-5|NA|NA|TRBV5-2
CASNLSRGPHQPQHF
TGTGCCAGCAACTTAAGCAGGGGCCCGCATCAGCCCCAGCATTTT
>TRBJ2-7|NA|TRBD1|TRBV6-2/TRBV6-3
CASSYSPGGQGLFYEQYF
TGTGCCAGCAGTTACTCCCCCGGAGGACAGGGATTGTTCTACGAGCAGTACTTC
>TRBJ2-1|NA|TRBD2|TRBV20-1
CSANQMRGGLDEQFF
TGCAGTGCTAATCAGATGCGGGGGGGCCTTGATGAGCAGTTCTTC
>TRBJ1-5|few|NA|TRBV7-2
CASSLGAGMHQPQHF
TGTGCCAGCAGCTTAGGGGCCGGGATGCATCAGCCCCAGCATTTT
>TRBJ2-3|NA|NA|TRBV5-4
CASSLDRPTASTDTQYF
TGTGCCAGCAGCCTGGACAGACCTACCGCTAGCACAGATACGCAGTATTTT
>TRBJ2-7|few|TRBD1|TRBV7-9
CASSLPQGVSYEQYF
TGTGCCAGCAGCTTACCGCAGGGGGTCTCCTACGAGCAGTACTTC
>TRBJ2-1|few|NA|TRBV7-2
CASSLGHLNNEQFF
TGTGCCAGCAGCCTAGGACACCTAAACAATGAGCAGTTCTTC
>TRBJ2-7|many|NA|TRBV27
CASSLSGYREAEQYF
TGTGCCAGCAGTTTATCGGGGTACAGGGAGGCCGAGCAGTACTTC
>TRBJ1-2|NA|NA|TRBV28
CASGKQGVFGGYTF
TGTGCCAGCGGCAAACAGGGTGTCTTTGGGGGCTACACCTTC
>TRBJ2-5|NA|TRBD2|TRBV3-1
CASSQDYASGKETQYF
TGTGCCAGCAGCCAAGATTACGCTAGCGGGAAAGAGACCCAGTACTTC
>TRBJ2-7|NA|NA|TRBV5-1
CASSLGESLNPYEQYF
TGCGCCAGCAGCTTGGGGGAATCTTTAAATCCCTACGAGCAGTACTTC
>TRBJ2-6|few|NA|TRBV6-2/TRBV6-3
CASSYPAHLPGANVLTF
TGTGCCAGCAGTTACCCGGCGCATCTACCTGGGGCCAACGTCCTGACTTTC
>TRBJ2-2|NA|NA|TRBV20-1
CSARRQAPPPIPEELFF
TGCAGTGCTAGACGGCAGGCCCCTCCCCCGATCCCTGAGGAGCTGTTTTTT
>TRBJ2-1|many|NA|TRBV6-5
CASRASSYNEQFF
TGTGCCAGCAGGGCTAGCTCCTACAATGAGCAGTTCTTC
>TRBJ2-1|few|TRBD1|TRBV6-2/TRBV6-3
CASRGTGEDEQFF
TGTGCCAGCAGGGGGACAGGGGAGGATGAGCAGTTCTTC
>TRBJ2-1|NA|NA|TRBV5-1
CASSFGGLGNNEQFF
TGCGCCAGCAGCTTCGGGGGGCTTGGGAACAATGAGCAGTTCTTC
>TRBJ1-2|few|NA|TRBV29-1
CSATSTADGYTF
TGCAGCGCGACGTCGACAGCTGATGGCTACACCTTC
>TRBJ2-1|few|TRBD2|TRBV6-1
CASSEGLAGGDEQFF
TGTGCCAGCAGTGAAGGACTAGCGGGAGGGGATGAGCAGTTCTTC
>TRBJ2-6|NA|NA|TRBV11-2
CASRIGRSYSGANVLTF
TGTGCCAGCAGGATTGGGAGGAGTTACTCTGGGGCCAACGTCCTGACTTTC
>TRBJ2-1|many|NA|TRBV11-1
CASSFLDEQFF
TGTGCCAGCAGCTTCCTAGATGAGCAGTTCTTC
>TRBJ2-3|many|NA|TRBV12-3/TRBV12-4
CASSFQAADTQYF
TGTGCCAGCAGTTTTCAAGCAGCAGATACGCAGTATTTT
>TRBJ2-7|few|TRBD2|TRBV5-6
CASSWTSSPREQYF
TGTGCCAGCAGCTGGACTAGTTCGCCTCGCGAGCAGTACTTC
>TRBJ1-2|NA|NA|TRBV5-1
CASSFDPQSNYGYTF
TGCGCCAGCAGCTTTGATCCTCAGTCTAACTATGGCTACACCTTC
>TRBJ1-4|NA|NA|TRBV29-1
CSVRRGDEKLFF
TGCAGCGTTCGGAGGGGGGATGAAAAACTGTTTTTT